This T cell receptor (beta chain) was sequenced during a study of cytomegalovirus exposure and HLA in healthy donors. This CDR3 contains 13 residues. Germline loops: CDR1 MNHEY, CDR2 SVGAGI. V was clipped by 2 bases and J by 4 bases, with 8 bases between them. Study-wide results and caveats: Earlier analysis found most TCR beta V segments productive about 87% or about 30% of the time.

PCR employed 60 Vbeta and 13 Jbeta primers. Profiling relied on immunoSEQ multiplex PCR, and the TCRdb table lists in-frame clones only, not all of them. The sample carries 150,000 to 200,000 clones, approximately 85% recorded once. A note on this clone: Its target is unknown.

Sequences were obtained from PBMCs. The TCR comes from a girl aged 2 to 10 in good health and CMV-seropositive. This chain links TRBV6-5 with TRBJ1-2; D is unclear. Here the CDR3 DNA reads TGTGCCAGCAGTTACGCGGGTTCCTATGGCTACACCTTC. It translates to CASSYAGSYGYTF.